These 10 T cell receptor beta chains share one sample of origin, sequenced in a study of cytomegalovirus exposure and HLA in healthy donors. Method: immunoSEQ multiplex PCR; TCRdb's copy keeps in-frame clones and lacks some. The sample holds roughly 180,000 clones, about 89% seen once. Sequencing used PBMCs. These receptors all come from a young man in good health and CMV-seropositive.

The V and J genes are TRBV28 and TRBJ1-5; 9 nucleotides match TRBD1. The V segment lost 5 bases and the J segment 3 bases; nucleotides outside the gene matches: 8. The CDR3 totals 16 residues. Germline-derived CDR1 and CDR2 are MDHEN and SYDVKM. CDR3 bases: TGTGCCAGCAGTAAGACAGGGGGAAGGATCAATCAGCCCCAGCATTTT. It translates to CASSKTGGRINQPQHF.

This chain uses TRBV7-2 with TRBJ2-3; D uncertain. With 5 bases removed from V and 1 base from J, the gap between germline ends came to 7 bases. The germline gives CDR1 SGHTA, CDR2 FQGNSA. The CDR3 totals 13 residues. The CDR3 DNA follows: TGTGCCAGCAGCAGGGATGGCACAGATACGCAGTATTTT. This sequence encodes CASSRDGTDTQYF. The variable domain in full, completed from reference TRBV7-2 and TRBJ2-3, reads GAGVSQSPSNKVTEKGKDVELRCDPISGHTALYWYRQSLGQGLEFLIYFQGNSAPDKSGLPSDRFSAERTGGSVSTLTIQRTQQEDSAVYLCASSRDGTDTQYFGPGTRLTVL.

The chain is built from TRBV14 and TRBJ2-1; D unresolved. Trimming left V 3 bases short and J 0 bases short, with 9 bases between. Germline V gene sequence: CDR1 SGHDN, CDR2 FVKESK. The length of the CDR3 is 15 residues. The CDR3, as DNA: TGTGCCAGCAGCCATAGGTTTTACTCCTACAATGAGCAGTTCTTC. The encoded protein is CASSHRFYSYNEQFF.

The rearrangement uses TRBV4-3 and TRBJ2-4, with a possible D match to TRBD2 (6 bases). The V and J ends lost 0 bases and 7 bases respectively, with 10 bases between them. CDR3 size: 14 residues. Germline CDR1 is LGHNA and CDR2 is YSLEER. The CDR3 coding sequence is TGCGCCAGCAGCCAAGATCGGGACTTCAACATTCAGTACTTC. This gives the protein CASSQDRDFNIQYF.

The chain recombines TRBV9 with TRBJ1-2; tentatively, D is TRBD1 (5 bases). V was cut by 5 bases and J by 4 bases, with 12 bases left in between. This CDR3 comprises 13 residues. Per the germline V gene, CDR1 is SGDLS and CDR2 is YYNGEE. CDR3 in DNA: TGTGCCAGCAGTCCAGCTGGGACCTATGGCTACACCTTC. The encoded protein is CASSPAGTYGYTF.

This chain joins TRBV7-9 and TRBJ2-1, with no clear D. Germline loops: CDR1 SEHNR, CDR2 FQNEAQ (reference sequence). The ends were cut back, 5 bases at V and 4 bases at J, with 12 bases in the middle. CDR3 length: 14 residues. As DNA, the CDR3 is TGTGCCAGCAGCCAAACAGAACATTACAATGAGCAGTTCTTC. Its translation is CASSQTEHYNEQFF.

This clone occurred once. Written as DNA, the CDR3 is TGTGCCAGCGCCCCTTTCGCGGAGGCCACCACAGATACGCAGTATTTT. It is translated as CASAPFAEATTDTQYF. This chain connects TRBV2 to TRBJ2-3; a possible D gene is TRBD2 (5 bases). The V end was cut by 8 bases, the J end by 2 bases, with 20 bases between. Germline V gene sequence: CDR1 SNHLY, CDR2 FYNNEI. There are 16 residues in the CDR3.

J is TRBJ2-7 and V is TRBV7-9; D ambiguous. V lost 4 bases to trimming and J lost 3 bases, with 22 bases between them. Germline V lookup: CDR1 SEHNR, CDR2 FQNEAQ (reference sequence). The CDR3 sequence is 17 residues long. DNA of the CDR3: TGTGCCAGCAGCTCCCCCGTGGGGTCCAGGCCCCACTACGAGCAGTACTTC. The encoded protein is CASSSPVGSRPHYEQYF.

The genes are TRBV27 and TRBJ2-5, with a weak D call TRBD1 (6 bases). CDR1 is MNHEY and CDR2 is SMNVEV in the germline V gene (reference sequence). The CDR3 length is 16 residues. V was pared by 3 bases and J by 7 bases, with 21 bases between. The CDR3: CASSFEGYRQGMTQYF. CDR3 sequence (DNA): TGTGCCAGCAGTTTCGAGGGGTATAGGCAGGGGATGACCCAGTACTTC.

This chain links TRBV28 with TRBJ1-2; no reliable D call. V was pared by 4 bases and J by 0 bases, with 9 bases between. Germline CDR1 and CDR2: MDHEN and SYDVKM. CDR3 length: 14 residues. CDR3 sequence (DNA): TGTGCCAGCAGTTCAGTACCGGCTAACTATGGCTACACCTTC. This translates into CASSSVPANYGYTF.